This entry is about one T cell receptor beta chain. The CDR3 runs 16 residues. The germline CDR1 and CDR2 sequences are SGHTA and FQGNSA. The V end was cut by 6 bases, the J end by 3 bases, with 21 bases between. Methods used by the authors: Scientists estimated how many nucleated cells there were by amplifying reference gene primers. The table came from immunoSEQ multiplex PCR; TCRdb's copy has only in-frame clones and leaves some out. Clone size and the V and J calls come from that table; the DNA yielded D and trimming. This table has fewer than 70,000 clones, approximately 89% appearing once. This specimen belongs to a study of blood T cell repertoires in COVID-19. Study summary: COVID-19 samples, acute and convalescent, were from the United States, Italy and Spain. Nucleic acid was either cDNA or gDNA, and it came from T cells, B-cell-depleted T cells, or PBMCs.

The sample comprised peripheral blood. This rearrangement joins TRBV7-2 to TRBJ2-7; D remains unclear. The TCR was taken from a man in his sixties with active or convalescent COVID-19. As DNA, the CDR3 is TGTGCCAGCAGTCTTAGTACAGCTAACTTAGACTACGAGCAGTACTTC. Translating gives CASSLSTANLDYEQYF.